This TCR beta chain was recorded in a study of CD8 T cells in Susac syndrome (dated by TCRdb to about 2019). Some background on the complete study: The study used repertoire sequencing to test whether antigen drove CD8+ T cell activation and differentiation in Susac syndrome. Clonality of the CD8+ T cell repertoire was compared between around 13 healthy donors, 14 Susac syndrome patients and 15 multiple sclerosis patients.

V and J are truncated by 0 bases and 2 bases respectively, leaving an intervening sequence of 8 bases. As encoded in the germline V gene, CDR1 is MNHEY while CDR2 is SVGAGI. Measured from the cysteine to the phenylalanine, the CDR3 is 16 residues long. Only CDR3 DNA remains: 48 bases, in frame from the first base. Peripheral blood CD8+ and CD4+ T cells from healthy donors, Susac syndrome patients and multiple sclerosis patients were profiled by high-throughput TCR beta sequencing. The healthy donors served as controls matched for age and sex. CD8+ TEMRA cells were enriched by FACS, while bulk CD8+ and CD4+ T cells were purified by magnetic negative isolation. Blood was collected in EDTA tubes and processed within 24 hours, with PBMCs isolated through density gradient centrifugation. PBMCs intended for TCR sequencing were cryopreserved in liquid nitrogen and thawed later in a water bath at 37 degrees C. Purity of sorted or isolated CD4+, CD8+ and CD8+ TEMRA cells was at least 90%.

Findings and caveats that apply to the study as a whole: The number of individuals in the TCR sequencing and HLA analysis was recognized as being relatively small.

Concerning this clonotype itself: There is no known antigen for this receptor. One base away there is no much larger clone; base qualities are not given.

RNA was extracted using the RNeasy kit, and about 0.45 to 1 microgram was reverse transcribed with random hexamers. TCR beta CDR3 regions were amplified with the immunoSEQ multiplex PCR assay covering 54 Vbeta and 13 Jbeta segments. PCR amplification bias was corrected using a synthetic template baseline for primer optimization and computational correction. In the original analysis: Only productive sequences were kept, with reads annotated to V, D and J genes according to IMGT and analyzed in immunoSEQ Analyzer. Clonality was calculated as one minus the Shannon entropy normalized by log2 of the number of productive unique sequences. Public and private clones were assessed among the 100 most prevalent clones of each patient and control. Clones were defined as Susac-specific if absent from the healthy and MS cohorts, from 900 to 1,300 published viral clones and from other ImmuneACCESS disease sequences. Starting from the raw public reads, TCRdb applied fastp trimming at Q25, assembled clones with MiXCR and retained in-frame beta chains. CDR3 protein sequences are deduplicated, and each keeps its most common genes and DNA. The V and J calls follow TCRdb's processing rather than the paper's. Across this sample there are 70,000 or so distinct CDR3 sequences, with 85% to 95% seen only once. Of the sample, around 0.25% is held by the ten largest clones.

The V and J segments used are TRBV6-5 and TRBJ2-6; matching of 5 bases hints at TRBD2 as the D gene. The sequencing input was CD8+ T cells from PBMCs. The receptor comes from a human donor in good health. The CDR3 reads as follows: CASSYSTGTGANVLTF. In nucleotide form, the sequence is TGTGCCAGCAGTTACTCGACGGGAACTGGGGCCAACGTCCTGACTTTC.